Below, 5 T cell receptor beta chains from the same sample are listed, as sequenced in a study of blood T cell repertoires in COVID-19. The protocol was immunoSEQ multiplex PCR, while the TCRdb copy is restricted to in-frame clones and leaves out a portion. The sample includes roughly 70,000 clones, around 90% of them seen just once. Specimen: peripheral blood. The origin of the receptors is a woman of 80 years or more with active COVID-19.

The chain recombines TRBV27 with TRBJ1-6; D uncertain. CDR1 is MNHEY and CDR2 is SMNVEV in the germline V gene (reference sequence). The V gene lost 3 bases and the J gene lost 3 bases, with 9 bases spanning the gap. The CDR3 consists of 15 residues. The CDR3 region is CASSLSTNYNSPLHF. In DNA form, the CDR3 reads TGTGCCAGCAGTTTGTCGACAAACTATAATTCACCCCTCCACTTT.

On this clone: The sample holds other DNA sequences that translate to the same CDR3. The genes are TRBV28 and TRBJ2-7; the D gene is possibly TRBD2 (8 bases). Deletions cut 10 bases from V and 2 bases from J, with 18 bases between. The germline V gene has CDR1 MDHEN and CDR2 SYDVKM. This CDR3 comprises 14 residues. Here the CDR3 reads CATGTSGTAYEQYF. The CDR3 DNA reads as TGTGCCACTGGGACTAGTGGGACAGCCTACGAGCAGTACTTC.

Notes on this clone: Within the sample, other DNA sequences also encode this same CDR3. V usage is TRBV5-1 and J usage is TRBJ2-3, with D unclear. Per the germline V gene, CDR1 is SGHRS and CDR2 is YFSETQ. V was cut by 0 bases and J by 5 bases, with 4 bases left in between. This CDR3 region has 12 residues. The CDR3 DNA reads as TGCGCCAGCAGCTTGGGAGAAGATACGCAGTATTTT. Encoded protein: CASSLGEDTQYF. Combining the CDR3 with reference TRBV5-1 and TRBJ2-3 gives the whole variable domain KAGVTQTPRYLIKTRGQQVTLSCSPISGHRSVSWYQQTPGQGLQFLFEYFSETQRNKGNFPGRFSGRQFSNSRSEMNVSTLELGDSALYLCASSLGEDTQYFGPGTRLTVL.

V is TRBV27 and J is TRBJ2-2; 7 nucleotides match TRBD2. The CDR3 loop spans 14 amino acids. CDR1 MNHEY and CDR2 SMNVEV come from the germline V gene (reference sequence). The ends lost 6 bases at V and 0 bases at J; junction bases unmatched: 1. This CDR3 is CASRGLTNTGELFF. CDR3 DNA sequence: TGTGCCAGCAGGGGACTAACGAACACCGGGGAGCTGTTTTTT.

The V and J genes are TRBV28 and TRBJ1-3; no clear D. Trimming took off 5 bases at V and 0 bases at J, with 11 bases between the two ends. Germline lookup yields CDR1 MDHEN and CDR2 SYDVKM. This CDR3 is built from 15 residues. DNA for the CDR3: TGTGCCAGCAGTCTGACGGGGAACTCTGGAAACACCATATATTTT. It codes for CASSLTGNSGNTIYF. Supplemented by reference TRBV28 and TRBJ1-3, the full variable domain reads DVKVTQSSRYLVKRTGEKVFLECVQDMDHENMFWYRQDPGLGLRLIYFSYDVKMKEKGDIPEGYSVSREKKERFSLILESASTNQTSMYLCASSLTGNSGNTIYFGEGSWLTVV.